This TCR beta chain was documented in a study of CD8 T cells in ankylosing spondylitis. Study-wide points: Peripheral blood samples showed relatively rare disease-linked clones, and these clones were CD8+. In the blood and synovial fluid of reactive arthritis, some motif variants had been previously reported. It was reported that disease-linked clones were significantly enriched in matched ankylosing spondylitis synovial fluid.

With molecular barcodes, quantitative 5'-RACE was used to make the TCR beta libraries. TCRdb itself ran the 5' RACE reads through MiXCR, one entry per CDR3 protein. The sample holds around 250,000 distinct CDR3 sequences; about 10% are singletons and the top ten take around 6.5%. This clonotype was detected many times. Its antigen is as yet unknown. Sequencing was done on a sample of blood, either unsorted or a sorted T cell fraction (not recorded which). This sequence was found in a male donor with ankylosing spondylitis or in good health (not recorded which).

CDR3: CASSTMPAGAKNIQYF. The CDR3 region has the DNA TGTGCCAGCAGCACAATGCCGGCAGGGGCCAAAAACATTCAGTACTTC. The chain employs TRBV21-1 and TRBJ2-4; the tabulated D call, TRBD2, remains unverified against the DNA. TRBV21-1 is shown as a pseudogene. This CDR3 has 16 amino acids.